The 22 T cell receptor beta chains in this list originate from one sample, sequenced in a study of blood T cells in healthy people across ages. PCR was performed a second time for about 7 to 11 cycles using a sample-barcoded 5' primer and a J-beta primer mix. TCRdb passed the 5' RACE reads through MiXCR, listing each CDR3 protein once. The data contain 550,000 to 750,000 distinct CDR3 sequences, around 21% of them seen just once; the ten biggest clones take up approximately 3.7%. Sequencing input: blood. These receptors originate from a man between 70 and 80 years old in good health.

The chain couples TRBV4-3 to TRBJ2-5; D gene unclear. Trimming removed 0 bases from V and 2 bases from J, with 7 bases in between. This CDR3 comprises 14 residues. The V gene's germline CDR1 is LGHNA and CDR2 YSLEER. For the CDR3, the DNA is TGCGCCAGCAGCCAAGACGGCCCTCAAGAGACCCAGTACTTC. Encoded protein: CASSQDGPQETQYF.

The chain joins TRBV19 to TRBJ1-1; 8 bases align to TRBD1. Germline-derived CDR1 and CDR2 are LNHDA and SQIVND (reference sequence). There are 14 residues in the CDR3. The V gene end was trimmed by 3 bases and the J gene end by 6 bases; junction bases not matched to a gene: 6. Here the CDR3 reads CASSIPGQDSEAFF. CDR3 bases: TGTGCCAGTAGTATTCCGGGACAGGACTCTGAAGCTTTCTTT.

V and J are TRBV5-1 and TRBJ2-5; the match to TRBD2 covers 8 bases. J lost 2 bases, V lost 0 bases, and 9 bases had no gene match. Germline values: CDR1 SGHRS, CDR2 YFSETQ. This CDR3 has 17 amino acids. The CDR3 sequence is CASSLVDGGGKQETQYF. CDR3 coding DNA: TGCGCCAGCAGCTTGGTGGATGGCGGGGGGAAGCAAGAGACCCAGTACTTC. The entire variable domain, with the rest obtained from reference TRBV5-1 and TRBJ2-5, is as follows: KAGVTQTPRYLIKTRGQQVTLSCSPISGHRSVSWYQQTPGQGLQFLFEYFSETQRNKGNFPGRFSGRQFSNSRSEMNVSTLELGDSALYLCASSLVDGGGKQETQYFGPGTRLLVL.

This clonotype was counted a few times. With a much larger clone just one base away, this may be a read error. The chain couples TRBV5-1 to TRBJ2-5; perhaps TRBD1 as D (6 bases). TRBJ2-7 matches the DNA end more closely, so the J call is doubtful. From germline, CDR1 is SGHRS and CDR2 YFSETQ. The CDR3 loop spans 16 amino acids. As DNA, the CDR3 is TGCGCCAGCAGCTGGACCGGACAGAGAACCTCCTACGAGCAGTACTTC. Translation gives CASSWTGQRTSYEQYF.

The chain has TRBV11-2 and TRBJ2-3; 10 bases line up with TRBD2. The ends lost 6 bases at V and 4 bases at J; junction bases unmatched: 7. In germline, CDR1 is SGHAT, CDR2 FQNNGV. The CDR3 sequence is 15 residues long. For the CDR3, the DNA is TGTGCCAGCAGTCCGGGACTAGCGAGACCAGATACGCAGTATTTT. Translating gives CASSPGLARPDTQYF.

For the CDR3, the DNA is TGTGCCAGCAGCTTGGGGGGGACAGGGGGTACCTACGAGCAGTACTTC. It codes for CASSLGGTGGTYEQYF. The chain is built from TRBV5-5 and TRBJ2-7; 11 bases are a match to TRBD1. Trimming took 0 bases from V and 2 from J; bases not matched to a gene: 4. CDR3 length: 16 residues. The germline V gene encodes CDR1 SGHKS and CDR2 YYEKEE (reference sequence).

This sequence joins TRBV7-2 and TRBJ2-1, with 11 nucleotides matching TRBD2. CDR3 length: 16 amino acids. CDR1 is SGHTA and CDR2 is FQGNSA in the germline V gene. The junction had 8 bases not matched to a gene; V was cut back by 5 bases and J by 5 bases. CDR3 in DNA: TGTGCCAGCAGCCTCGCTACTAGCGGGAGAGACAATGAGCAGTTCTTC. Amino acid sequence: CASSLATSGRDNEQFF.

A few counts support this clonotype. This sequence joins TRBV20-1 and TRBJ1-2, with TRBD1 matching 7 bases. Trimming at V came to 0 bases and at J to 8 bases, leaving 6 bases not matched to a gene. Germline CDR1 is DFQATT and CDR2 is SNEGSKA (reference sequence). This CDR3 contains 13 residues. CDR3 protein: CSARDRGGWGYTF. The CDR3 DNA follows: TGCAGTGCTAGAGATCGAGGGGGCTGGGGCTACACCTTC.

V usage is TRBV7-2 and J usage is TRBJ1-4; the D is unclear. Germline V gene lookup returns CDR1 SGHTA and CDR2 FQGNSA. This CDR3 is built from 15 residues. Trimming removed 1 base at V and 6 bases at J, with 12 bases between. The CDR3 here is CASSLDAGDDEKLFF. The CDR3 coding sequence is TGTGCCAGCAGCTTAGATGCAGGAGATGATGAAAAACTGTTTTTT.

This clonotype was seen a handful of times. This chain connects TRBV10-3 to TRBJ2-3; 8 bases are shared with TRBD1. The junction had 5 bases not matched to a gene; V was cut back by 5 bases and J by 1 base. This CDR3 spans 15 amino acids. The germline V gene encodes CDR1 ENHRY and CDR2 SYGVKD. CDR3 sequence: CAISSGTGGTDTQYF. CDR3 DNA: TGTGCCATCAGTTCCGGGACAGGAGGCACAGATACGCAGTATTTT.

The chain joins TRBV5-1 to TRBJ2-5; TRBD2 matches 13 bases. This CDR3 contains 17 residues. J was trimmed by 4 bases and V by 3 bases; bases with no gene match: 9. Germline lookup yields CDR1 SGHRS and CDR2 YFSETQ. The DNA for the CDR3 is TGCGCCAGCAGCTCTGCCGGACTAGCGGGAGAAATAGAGACCCAGTACTTC. Protein product: CASSSAGLAGEIETQYF. The full variable domain, in which reference TRBV5-1 and TRBJ2-5 provide the parts outside the CDR3, is KAGVTQTPRYLIKTRGQQVTLSCSPISGHRSVSWYQQTPGQGLQFLFEYFSETQRNKGNFPGRFSGRQFSNSRSEMNVSTLELGDSALYLCASSSAGLAGEIETQYFGPGTRLLVL.

This clonotype was recorded a few times. This may stem from a read error, because a much larger clone lies one nucleotide away. The chain couples TRBV7-2 to TRBJ2-5; D ambiguous. The end of the DNA is better explained by TRBJ2-1, so the J call may be wrong. CDR1 SGHTA and CDR2 FQGNSA come from the germline V gene. The CDR3 contains 16 residues. In DNA form, the CDR3 reads TGTGCCAGCAGCCCGGTTCGCTCGGGCGTTATGAATGAGCAGTTCTTC. Residues: CASSPVRSGVMNEQFF.

This clonotype was seen only a few times. This rearrangement joins TRBV20-1 to TRBJ2-2; weak D call: TRBD1 (5 bases). CDR3 size: 13 residues. Trimming removed 2 bases at V and 7 bases at J, with 11 bases between. Germline lookup yields CDR1 DFQATT and CDR2 SNEGSKA (reference sequence). The CDR3 sequence: CSARLQGNGELFF. The CDR3 DNA sequence: TGCAGTGCTAGATTGCAGGGCAACGGGGAGCTGTTTTTT.

This clonotype was counted between two and nine times. This sequence joins TRBV4-1 and TRBJ2-1; 8 bases align to TRBD1. Germline CDR1 MGHRA, CDR2 YSYEKL. J lost 2 bases, V lost 6 bases, and 12 bases had no gene match. CDR3 size: 17 residues. CDR3 protein: CASSQPTPGGPYNEQFF. CDR3 nucleotide sequence: TGCGCCAGCAGTCAACCAACACCAGGGGGCCCCTACAATGAGCAGTTCTTC.

This clonotype was seen a handful of times. DNA for the CDR3: TGTGCCAGCAGCCCTCCCCCGGGTGGTGGTCGATCCAATGAGCAGTTCTTC. Encoded protein: CASSPPPGGGRSNEQFF. This sequence joins TRBV9 and TRBJ2-5; D is unclear. Matching the DNA end better, TRBJ2-1 makes the J call doubtful. Germline lookup yields CDR1 SGDLS and CDR2 YYNGEE. The CDR3 sequence is 17 residues long.

This clonotype appeared a few times. This chain links TRBV15 with TRBJ2-7; D assignment may be TRBD1 or TRBD2 (7 bases each). Germline V gives CDR1 LNHNV, CDR2 YYDKDF (reference sequence). V was trimmed by 2 bases and J by 3 bases, leaving 17 bases between them. This CDR3 contains 16 residues. This chain's CDR3 is CATSRMSGGGLYEQYF. For the CDR3, the DNA is TGTGCCACCAGCAGAATGTCAGGGGGAGGGCTCTACGAGCAGTACTTC.

The chain uses TRBV6-5 and TRBJ2-7; TRBD1 agrees at 10 bases. CDR1 is MNHEY, CDR2 SVGAGI, per germline. CDR3 length: 15 amino acids. The ends lost 6 bases at V and 5 bases at J; junction bases unmatched: 10. The CDR3 nucleotides are TGTGCCAGCAGAGCGACAGGGGGCCCCGGAGACGAGCAGTACTTC. Its protein product is CASRATGGPGDEQYF.

This clonotype was recorded only once. Mismatch with germline at one junction end may stem from a read error. V and J are TRBV5-1 and TRBJ2-5; weak D call: TRBD2 (5 bases). This CDR3 is 14 amino acids long. Germline lookup yields CDR1 SGHRS and CDR2 YFSETQ. The DNA of the CDR3 is TGCGCCGGCAGCCCACTAGACTCTGGGGAGACCCAGTACTTC. Residues: CAGSPLDSGETQYF. Filled out from reference TRBV5-1 and TRBJ2-5, the complete variable domain reads KAGVTQTPRYLIKTRGQQVTLSCSPISGHRSVSWYQQTPGQGLQFLFEYFSETQRNKGNFPGRFSGRQFSNSRSEMNVSTLELGDSALYLCAGSPLDSGETQYFGPGTRLLVL.

This clonotype has just a few counts. The chain joins TRBV12-3 or TRBV12-4 to TRBJ1-2; D is possibly TRBD1 (6 bases). Trimming cost V 6 bases and J 3 bases, with 14 bases left between them. There are 14 residues in the CDR3. As DNA, the CDR3 is TGTGCCAGCAGCAAACAGGGAAGCTACTATGGCTACACCTTC. It encodes CASSKQGSYYGYTF.

This clonotype was observed a few times. This chain connects TRBV27 to TRBJ2-2; D uncertain. The ends were cut back, 3 bases at V and 2 bases at J, with 13 bases in the middle. The CDR3 sequence is 16 residues long. In germline, CDR1 is MNHEY, CDR2 SMNVEV (reference sequence). DNA of the CDR3: TGTGCCAGCAGTTTTCACCGGACGACTAACACCGGGGAGCTGTTTTTT. As protein: CASSFHRTTNTGELFF.

The count of this clonotype is one. The gene calls are TRBV20-1 and TRBJ2-5; D is uncertain. This CDR3 comprises 13 residues. V shed 5 bases and J shed 0 bases, with 10 bases lying between them. Per germline, CDR1 DFQATT and CDR2 SNEGSKA (reference sequence). CDR3 amino acids: CSALVPYQETQYF. DNA for the CDR3: TGCAGTGCTTTGGTTCCGTACCAAGAGACCCAGTACTTC.

This clonotype was detected many times. The CDR3 nucleotides are TGTGCCAGCAGCCAAGACCAAGAGACCCAGTACTTC. As protein: CASSQDQETQYF. The chain joins TRBV3-1 to TRBJ2-5, with no clear D. This CDR3 is built from 12 residues. Germline V gene sequence: CDR1 LGHDT, CDR2 YNNKEL (reference sequence). V was trimmed by 0 bases and J by 1 base, leaving 0 bases between them.